This is a list of T cell receptor beta chains from one sample in a study of T cell repertoires in cytomegalovirus infection. TCRdb re-called the reads through MiXCR, storing one row per CDR3 protein. The sample holds approximately 500,000 distinct CDR3 sequences, approximately 17% seen once. The source material was CD8+ T cells from PBMCs. The receptors stem from a human donor in good health (CMV status not recorded). Some clones in this sample may be carry-over from other donors' samples. Each CDR3 is given with its conserved first and last residue.

TRBJ2-1 TRBV27 CASSTDPYNEQFF
TRBJ2-1 TRBV28 CASSLRKKEQFF
TRBJ2-3 TRBV7-9 CASSAGTGDTQYF
TRBJ1-5 TRBV7-2 CASSSLQGNQPQHF
TRBJ2-6 TRBV27 CASSFLGSGANVLTF
TRBJ2-7 TRBV30 CAWSSRDISYEQYF
TRBJ1-2 TRBV15 CATSRDLGQGEAYGYTF
TRBJ1-1 TRBV19 CASSIGQPNTEAFF
TRBJ2-2 TRBV19 CASGPPGELFF
TRBJ2-5 TRBV4-3 CASSQDLPGLAGSLPSF
TRBJ2-5 TRBV5-1 CASSSSGGIQETQYF
TRBJ2-7 TRBV5-4 CASSLEEDSFYEQYF
TRBJ1-1 TRBV7-3 CASSLDRDAEAFF
TRBJ1-1 TRBV4-2 CASSQEVTRPVNTEAFF
TRBJ2-5 TRBV7-9 CASLPQGAQETQYF
TRBJ2-7 TRBV20-1 CSACQTGYYEQYF
TRBJ2-6 TRBV6-1 CASSEAIPRGSGANVLTF
TRBJ2-7 TRBV9 CASSAPDSYEQYF
TRBJ1-5 TRBV6-6 CASRNFTGGGSQPQHF
TRBJ2-7 TRBV28 CASSPRTRGSDEQYF
TRBJ2-7 TRBV7-2 CASRRDRGYEQYF
TRBJ1-5 TRBV6-2/TRBV6-3 CASGGHQSNQPQHF
TRBJ2-3 TRBV3-1 CASSPGTSGSLPTDTQYF
TRBJ1-1 TRBV2 CASNGRAAFF
TRBJ1-1 TRBV4-1 CASSQDGRTNTEAFF
TRBJ2-3 TRBV15 CATSRDQGTSGREETDTQYF
TRBJ2-5 TRBV28 CASSSLTGRVDLQETQYF
TRBJ2-7 TRBV6-5 CASSLAGSNEQYF
TRBJ2-1 TRBV6-1 CASQMRGGEGNEQFF